Detailed here is one T cell receptor beta chain. This sample was included in a study of blood T cell repertoires in COVID-19. Study summary: The United States, Italy and Spain provided the acute and convalescent COVID-19 samples.

Per the original data handling: Researchers report that nucleated cell counts were estimated from reference gene primer amplification. TCRdb's table, derived via immunoSEQ multiplex PCR, lists solely in-frame clones and lacks some. The V and J calls and clone size come from that table; D and trimming were worked out from the DNA. Of approximately 100,000 clones in the sample, 87% were seen once. This CDR3 has 13 amino acids. In germline, CDR1 is MDHEN, CDR2 SYDVKM. V was trimmed by 5 bases and J by 7 bases, leaving 14 bases between them. Sequenced: peripheral blood. The chain employs TRBV28 and TRBJ1-2; no clear D. This TCR came from a woman aged 25 to 39 with acute or convalescent COVID-19. The CDR3 bases are TGTGCCAGCAGTCCGGGTAGGCCTCGTGGCTACACCTTC. Translating it yields CASSPGRPRGYTF.